The clone carrying this T cell receptor (beta chain) occurred many times. The antigen is unknown. Amplified regions were TCR beta CDR3 sequences from RNA transcripts. Researchers ran a first-round RT-PCR on the TCR CDR3 using the HTBI primer set. TCRdb recomputed calls from the multiplex PCR reads with MiXCR, one row per CDR3 protein. The sample lists fewer than 650,000 distinct CDR3 sequences, around 15% occurring once. From germline, CDR1 is SGHRS and CDR2 YFSETQ. This CDR3 spans 17 amino acids. V trimming: 4 bases; J trimming: 4 bases; junction bases outside the gene matches: 14. These data originate in a study of T cells in Graves' hyperthyroidism and ophthalmopathy. General study findings and limits: Among clonotypes expanded in thyroid above 0.001, most were also found in blood. The model's output predicted ophthalmopathy at a median of roughly seven months prior to onset.

Uncontrolled infection, other autoimmune disease, pregnancy or lactation excluded patients. A roughly 9.7 ml volume of fresh peripheral blood provided the PBMCs. Sequencing input: blood. The TCR originated in a middle-aged woman with Graves' hyperthyroidism. The rearrangement uses TRBV5-1 and TRBJ2-1; the match to TRBD1 covers 7 bases. Here the CDR3 DNA reads TGCGCCAGCAGCCCTACCGAGACAGGGATTTTATACAATGAGCAGTTCTTC. This gives the protein CASSPTETGILYNEQFF.